This record covers a single TCR beta chain. Its antigen is undetermined. The source of the sample is a study of shared clonotypes between healthy human individuals. The run depth of the assay was deep. Sorted-subset replicate PCRs used around 200 ng of genomic DNA. This amount corresponded to about 30,000 T cell genomes. Per the original methods: ImmunoSEQ sequences covered only the junction and lacked quality scores; filtering therefore differed. Method: immunoSEQ multiplex PCR; TCRdb's copy keeps in-frame clones and lacks some. V, J and clone size are those of that table, while D and trimming were read from the DNA. The sample has some 660,000 clones, about three quarters seen once. This CDR3 has 16 amino acids. The germline CDR1 and CDR2 sequences are SGHVS and FQNEAQ. Trimming pared 1 base from V and 1 base from J, leaving 12 bases between. Study-wide results and limits: Against clonotypes common to all four donors, non-shared ones had lower generation probabilities.

The clonotype originates from a young woman in good health. The V gene is TRBV7-8, the J gene TRBJ2-3; D not resolved. Specimen: memory CD4+ T cells sorted from blood. Indicated subset: CD45RA-negative fraction. The CDR3 loop reads CASSLGLVLRTDTQYF. The CDR3 coding sequence is TGTGCCAGCAGCTTAGGGCTAGTGCTCCGCACAGATACGCAGTATTTT.